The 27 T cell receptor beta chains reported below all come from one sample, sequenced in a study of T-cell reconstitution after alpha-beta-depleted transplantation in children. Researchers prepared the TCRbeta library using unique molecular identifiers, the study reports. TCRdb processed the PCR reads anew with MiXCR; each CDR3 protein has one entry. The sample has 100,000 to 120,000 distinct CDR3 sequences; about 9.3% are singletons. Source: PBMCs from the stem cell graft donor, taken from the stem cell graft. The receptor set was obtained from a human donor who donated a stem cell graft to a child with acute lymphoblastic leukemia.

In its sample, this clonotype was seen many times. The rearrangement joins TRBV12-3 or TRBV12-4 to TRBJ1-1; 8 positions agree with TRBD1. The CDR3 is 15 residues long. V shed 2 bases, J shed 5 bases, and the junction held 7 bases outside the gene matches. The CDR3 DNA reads TGTGCCAGCAGTTTAATATACAGGGGGTCTACTGAAGCTTTCTTT. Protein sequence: CASSLIYRGSTEAFF.

This chain's CDR3 is CASSPHLAGGHRGGNQPQHF. In DNA, the CDR3 is TGTGCCAGCAGCCCGCACTTGGCGGGGGGGCATAGAGGCGGCAATCAGCCCCAGCATTTT. The V call is TRBV4-2, the J call TRBJ1-5; TRBD1 is a possible D gene (6 bases). Germline CDR1 and CDR2: LGHNA and YNFKEQ. The V gene lost 4 bases and the J gene lost 2 bases, with 27 bases spanning the gap. This CDR3 has 20 amino acids.

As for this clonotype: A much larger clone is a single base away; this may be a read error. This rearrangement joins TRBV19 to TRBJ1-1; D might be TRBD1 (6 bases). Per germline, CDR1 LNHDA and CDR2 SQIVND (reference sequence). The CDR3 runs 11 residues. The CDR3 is CASQGSTEAYF. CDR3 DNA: TGTGCCAGTCAGGGGTCCACTGAAGCTTACTTT.

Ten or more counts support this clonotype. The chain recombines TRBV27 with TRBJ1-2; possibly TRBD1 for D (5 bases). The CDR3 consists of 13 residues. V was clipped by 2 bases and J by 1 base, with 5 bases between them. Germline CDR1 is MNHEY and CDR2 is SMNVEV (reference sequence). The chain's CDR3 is CASSLQGNYGYTF. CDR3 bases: TGTGCCAGCAGTTTACAGGGTAACTATGGCTACACCTTC.

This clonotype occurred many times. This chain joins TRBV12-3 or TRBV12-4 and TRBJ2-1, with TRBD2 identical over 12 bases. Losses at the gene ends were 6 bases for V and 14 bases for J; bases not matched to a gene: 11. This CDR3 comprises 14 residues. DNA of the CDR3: TGTGCCAGCAGCCTAGCGGGGGGGCCTGGGGACGAGTTCTTC. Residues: CASSLAGGPGDEFF.

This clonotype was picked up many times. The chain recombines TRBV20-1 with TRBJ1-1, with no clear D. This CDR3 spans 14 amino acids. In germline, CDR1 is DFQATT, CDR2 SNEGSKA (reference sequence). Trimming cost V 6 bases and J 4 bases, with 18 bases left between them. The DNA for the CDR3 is TGCAGTGCCCCGAAAGGCGTACGAGGCACTGAAGCTTTCTTT. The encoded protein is CSAPKGVRGTEAFF.

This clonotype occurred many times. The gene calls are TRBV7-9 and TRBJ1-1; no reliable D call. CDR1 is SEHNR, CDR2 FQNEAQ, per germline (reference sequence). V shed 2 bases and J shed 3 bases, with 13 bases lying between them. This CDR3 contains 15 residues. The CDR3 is CASSLQSGAHTEAFF. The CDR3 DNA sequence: TGTGCCAGCAGCTTACAATCCGGAGCTCACACTGAAGCTTTCTTT. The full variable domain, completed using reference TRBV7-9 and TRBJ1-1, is DTGVSQNPRHKITKRGQNVTFRCDPISEHNRLYWYRQTLGQGPEFLTYFQNEAQLEKSRLLSDRFSAERPKGSFSTLEIQRTEQGDSAMYLCASSLQSGAHTEAFFGQGTRLTVV.

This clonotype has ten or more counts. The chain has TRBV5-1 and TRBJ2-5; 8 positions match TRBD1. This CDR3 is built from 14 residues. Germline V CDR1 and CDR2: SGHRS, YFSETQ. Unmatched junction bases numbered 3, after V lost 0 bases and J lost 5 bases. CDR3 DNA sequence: TGCGCCAGCAGCTTGGGACAGGGGCCCGAGACCCAGTACTTC. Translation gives CASSLGQGPETQYF.

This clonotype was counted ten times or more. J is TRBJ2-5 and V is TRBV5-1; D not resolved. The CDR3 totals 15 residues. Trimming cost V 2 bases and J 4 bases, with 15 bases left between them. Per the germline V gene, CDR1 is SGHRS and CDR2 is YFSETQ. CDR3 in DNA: TGCGCCAGCAGCTTTGGGCCCTCGATCCGAGAGACCCAGTACTTC. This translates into CASSFGPSIRETQYF.

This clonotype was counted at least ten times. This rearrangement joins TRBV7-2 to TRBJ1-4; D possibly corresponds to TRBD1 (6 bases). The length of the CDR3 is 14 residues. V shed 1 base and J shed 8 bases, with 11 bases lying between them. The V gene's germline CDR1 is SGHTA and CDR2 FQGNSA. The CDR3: CASSLVGRGEKLFF. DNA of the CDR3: TGTGCCAGCAGCTTAGTTGGCAGGGGCGAAAAACTGTTTTTT.

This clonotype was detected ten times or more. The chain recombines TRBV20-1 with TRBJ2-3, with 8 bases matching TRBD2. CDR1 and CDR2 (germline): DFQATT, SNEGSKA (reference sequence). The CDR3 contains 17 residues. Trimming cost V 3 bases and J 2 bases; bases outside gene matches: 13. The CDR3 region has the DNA TGCAGTGCTAGGGCTACCAAGGCTAGCGGGTTCACAGATACGCAGTATTTT. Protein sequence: CSARATKASGFTDTQYF.

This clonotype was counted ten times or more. Written as DNA, the CDR3 is TGCGCCAGCAGCCCCCAAGGACAGGTCGATCAGCCCCAGCATTTT. Protein sequence: CASSPQGQVDQPQHF. The chain employs TRBV4-1 and TRBJ1-5; TRBD1 matches 7 bases. This CDR3 has 15 amino acids. Trimming cost V 4 bases and J 5 bases; bases outside gene matches: 8. Per germline, CDR1 MGHRA and CDR2 YSYEKL.

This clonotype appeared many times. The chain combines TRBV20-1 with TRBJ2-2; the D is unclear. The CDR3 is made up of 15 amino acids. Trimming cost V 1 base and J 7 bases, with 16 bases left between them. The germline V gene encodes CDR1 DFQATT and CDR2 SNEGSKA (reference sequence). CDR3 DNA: TGCAGTGCTAGAGGCGCCAACTCGGTCATCGGGGAGCTGTTTTTT. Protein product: CSARGANSVIGELFF.

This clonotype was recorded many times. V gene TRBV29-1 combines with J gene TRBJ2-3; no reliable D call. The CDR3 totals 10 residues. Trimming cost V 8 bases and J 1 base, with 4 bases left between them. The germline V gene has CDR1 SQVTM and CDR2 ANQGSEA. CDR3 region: CSHRTDTQYF. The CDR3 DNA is TGCAGCCACCGCACAGATACGCAGTATTTT.

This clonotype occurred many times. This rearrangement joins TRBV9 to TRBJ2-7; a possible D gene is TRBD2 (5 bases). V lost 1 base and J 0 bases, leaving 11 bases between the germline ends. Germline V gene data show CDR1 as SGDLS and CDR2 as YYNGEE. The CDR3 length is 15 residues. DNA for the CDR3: TGTGCCAGCAGCGTATCAAGCGGCAGCTCCTACGAGCAGTACTTC. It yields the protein CASSVSSGSSYEQYF.

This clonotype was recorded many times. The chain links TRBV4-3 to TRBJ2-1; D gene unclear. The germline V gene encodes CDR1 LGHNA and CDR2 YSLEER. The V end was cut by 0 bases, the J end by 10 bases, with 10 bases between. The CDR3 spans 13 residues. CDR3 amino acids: CASSQDNWPEQFF. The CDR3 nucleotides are TGCGCCAGCAGCCAAGATAATTGGCCGGAGCAGTTCTTC.

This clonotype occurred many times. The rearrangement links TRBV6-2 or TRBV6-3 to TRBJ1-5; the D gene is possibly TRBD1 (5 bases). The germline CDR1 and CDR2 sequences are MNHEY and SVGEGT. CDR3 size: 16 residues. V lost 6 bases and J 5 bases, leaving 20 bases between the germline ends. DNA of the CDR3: TGTGCCAGCAGCCCCATCGGGGACGCCGCCCATCAGCCCCAGCATTTT. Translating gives CASSPIGDAAHQPQHF.

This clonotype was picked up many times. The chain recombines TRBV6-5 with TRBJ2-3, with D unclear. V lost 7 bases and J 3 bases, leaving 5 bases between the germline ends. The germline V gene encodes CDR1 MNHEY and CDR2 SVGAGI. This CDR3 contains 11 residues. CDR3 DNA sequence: TGTGCCAGCATGGTTACAGATACGCAGTATTTT. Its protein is CASMVTDTQYF.

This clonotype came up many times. The CDR3 here is CSAPTGGGEEQYF. In DNA form, the CDR3 reads TGCAGCGCCCCGACAGGGGGCGGGGAAGAGCAGTACTTC. The V gene is TRBV29-1, the J gene TRBJ2-7; TRBD1 matches 10 bases. With V trimmed by 7 bases and J by 7 bases, 10 bases remained unmatched. Germline CDR1 is SQVTM and CDR2 is ANQGSEA. CDR3 size: 13 residues.

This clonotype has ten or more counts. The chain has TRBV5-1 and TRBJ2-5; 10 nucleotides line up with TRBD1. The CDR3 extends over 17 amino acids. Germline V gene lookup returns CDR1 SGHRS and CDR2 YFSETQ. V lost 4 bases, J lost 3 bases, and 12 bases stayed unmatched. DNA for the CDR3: TGCGCCAGCAGCCGGGTGCCACCGGGACAGGGGAAAGAGACCCAGTACTTC. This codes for CASSRVPPGQGKETQYF.

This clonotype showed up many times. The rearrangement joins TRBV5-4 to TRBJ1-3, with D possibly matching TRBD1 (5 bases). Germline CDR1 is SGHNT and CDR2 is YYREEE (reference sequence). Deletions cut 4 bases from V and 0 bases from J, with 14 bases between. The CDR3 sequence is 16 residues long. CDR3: CASSPAAGGSGNTIYF. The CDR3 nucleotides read TGTGCCAGCAGCCCCGCTGCTGGGGGCTCTGGAAACACCATATATTTT.

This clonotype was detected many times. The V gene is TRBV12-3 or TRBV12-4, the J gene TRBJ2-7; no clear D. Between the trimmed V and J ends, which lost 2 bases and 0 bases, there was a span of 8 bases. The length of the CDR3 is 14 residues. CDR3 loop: CASSLKGSSYEQYF. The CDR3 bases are TGTGCCAGCAGTTTAAAGGGTAGCTCCTACGAGCAGTACTTC.

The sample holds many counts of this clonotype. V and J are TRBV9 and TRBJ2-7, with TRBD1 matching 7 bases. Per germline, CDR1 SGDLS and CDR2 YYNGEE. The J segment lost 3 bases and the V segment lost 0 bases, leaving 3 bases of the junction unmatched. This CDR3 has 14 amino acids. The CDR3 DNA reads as TGTGCCAGCAGCGTAGAGGACAGGTTCTACGAGCAGTACTTC. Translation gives CASSVEDRFYEQYF.

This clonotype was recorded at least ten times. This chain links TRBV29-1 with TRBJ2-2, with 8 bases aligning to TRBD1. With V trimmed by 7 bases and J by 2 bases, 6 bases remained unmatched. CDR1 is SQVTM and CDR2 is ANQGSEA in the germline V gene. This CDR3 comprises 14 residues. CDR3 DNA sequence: TGCAGCGCCCCGGGACAGGCAAACACCGGGGAGCTGTTTTTT. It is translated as CSAPGQANTGELFF.

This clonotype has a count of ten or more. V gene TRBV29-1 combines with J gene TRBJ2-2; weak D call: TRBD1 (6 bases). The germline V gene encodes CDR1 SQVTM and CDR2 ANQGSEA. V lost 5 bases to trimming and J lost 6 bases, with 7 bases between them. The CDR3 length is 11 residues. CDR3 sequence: CSVTGSGELFF. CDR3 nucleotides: TGCAGCGTTACAGGGTCCGGGGAGCTGTTTTTT.

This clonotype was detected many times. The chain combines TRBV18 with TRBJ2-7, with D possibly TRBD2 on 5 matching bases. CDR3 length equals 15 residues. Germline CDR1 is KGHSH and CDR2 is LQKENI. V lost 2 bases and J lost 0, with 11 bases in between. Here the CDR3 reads CASSPISGSSYEQYF. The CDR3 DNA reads TGTGCCAGCTCACCAATATCGGGGAGCTCCTACGAGCAGTACTTC.

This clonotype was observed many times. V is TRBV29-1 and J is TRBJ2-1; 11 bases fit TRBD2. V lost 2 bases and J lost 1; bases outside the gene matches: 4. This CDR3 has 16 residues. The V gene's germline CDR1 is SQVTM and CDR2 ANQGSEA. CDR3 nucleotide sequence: TGCAGCGTTGAAACTAGCGGGAGAGAGTCCTACAATGAGCAGTTCTTC. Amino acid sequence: CSVETSGRESYNEQFF.